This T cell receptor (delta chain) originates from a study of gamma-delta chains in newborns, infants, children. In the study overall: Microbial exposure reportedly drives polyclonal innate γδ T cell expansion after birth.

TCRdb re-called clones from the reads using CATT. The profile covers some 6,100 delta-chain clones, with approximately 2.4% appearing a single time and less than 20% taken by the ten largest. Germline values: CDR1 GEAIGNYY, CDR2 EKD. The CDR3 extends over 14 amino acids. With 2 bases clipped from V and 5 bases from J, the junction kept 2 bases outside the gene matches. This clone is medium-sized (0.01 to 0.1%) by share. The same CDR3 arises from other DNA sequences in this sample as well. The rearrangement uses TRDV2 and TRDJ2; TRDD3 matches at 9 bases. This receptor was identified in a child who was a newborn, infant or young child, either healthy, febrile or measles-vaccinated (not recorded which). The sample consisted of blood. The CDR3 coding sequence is TGTGCCTGTGACAACCTGGGGGATACAGCACAACTCTTCTTT. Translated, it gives CACDNLGDTAQLFF.